This entry lists 20 T cell receptor beta chains sequenced from one sample in a study of cytomegalovirus exposure and HLA in healthy donors. 13 Jbeta primers and 60 Vbeta primers were used for the PCR. TCRdb's copy holds only in-frame clones and misses some; the assay was immunoSEQ multiplex PCR. Of some 110,000 clones in the sample, roughly 74% were seen once. The specimen was PBMCs. The receptors originated from a man aged 35-49 years in good health and CMV-seronegative.

Comment on this clone: Different DNA sequences within this sample yield the same CDR3. V gene TRBV30 combines with J gene TRBJ2-5, with 7 bases fitting TRBD2. V dropped 2 bases and J dropped 4; count of bases not matched to a gene: 1. The CDR3 consists of 12 residues. The germline V gene has CDR1 GTSNPN and CDR2 SVGIG (reference sequence). CDR3 sequence reads: CAWSPSGETQYF. The DNA of the CDR3 is TGTGCCTGGAGTCCTAGCGGAGAGACCCAGTACTTC.

This chain links TRBV10-3 with TRBJ2-7; D might be TRBD1 (5 bases). The V and J ends lost 2 bases and 12 bases respectively, with 11 bases between them. The CDR3 covers 11 residues. CDR1 and CDR2 from the germline V gene are ENHRY and SYGVKD. As DNA, the CDR3 is TGTGCCATCAGTGAGACAGGTAGGCTGTACTTC. Its protein product is CAISETGRLYF.

V gene TRBV11-2 combines with J gene TRBJ2-7; no reliable D call. CDR1 and CDR2 from the germline V gene are SGHAT and FQNNGV. The ends were cut back, 3 bases at V and 6 bases at J, with 15 bases in the middle. This CDR3 has 14 amino acids. The CDR3 DNA reads as TGTGCCAGCAGCTTCCGGCAGGATTTAGGCGAGCAGTACTTC. This gives the protein CASSFRQDLGEQYF.

This chain connects TRBV5-1 to TRBJ1-1; perhaps TRBD1 as D (6 bases). Germline V gene lookup returns CDR1 SGHRS and CDR2 YFSETQ. The CDR3 is 15 amino acids. V was trimmed by 4 bases and J by 0 bases, leaving 13 bases between them. The CDR3: CASSPGDILNTEAFF. Written as DNA, the CDR3 is TGCGCCAGCAGCCCCGGGGACATCCTGAACACTGAAGCTTTCTTT.

The chain recombines TRBV5-1 with TRBJ2-7, with 10 nucleotides matching TRBD1. The CDR3 has 15 amino acids. Per germline, CDR1 SGHRS and CDR2 YFSETQ. The trim removed 4 bases at V and 3 bases at J, leaving 7 bases unmatched. The CDR3 loop is CASSPNGQGVYEQYF. The DNA for the CDR3 is TGCGCCAGCAGCCCAAATGGACAGGGGGTCTACGAGCAGTACTTC.

This clone was seen a few times. The V gene is TRBV2, the J gene TRBJ1-2; no firm D call. Trimming stripped 7 bases from V and 5 bases from J, with 14 bases between. The length of the CDR3 is 13 residues. Germline CDR1 and CDR2: SNHLY and FYNNEI. The CDR3 DNA sequence: TGTGCCAGCATTGAGAACCCGGTGTATGGCTACACCTTC. Translating it yields CASIENPVYGYTF. Full variable domain (rest looked up from reference TRBV2 and TRBJ1-2): EPEVTQTPSHQVTQMGQEVILRCVPISNHLYFYWYRQILGQKVEFLVSFYNNEISEKSEIFDDQFSVERPDGSNFTLKIRSTKLEDSAMYFCASIENPVYGYTFGSGTRLTVV.

This chain uses TRBV18 with TRBJ1-1; perhaps TRBD1 as D (5 bases). With 6 bases removed from V and 4 bases from J, the gap between germline ends came to 12 bases. The CDR3 is 13 amino acids. The germline V gene has CDR1 KGHSH and CDR2 LQKENI. The CDR3 bases are TGTGCCAGCTCTCTCGGGGGGGGCACTGAAGCTTTCTTT. It encodes CASSLGGGTEAFF.

The chain combines TRBV6-5 with TRBJ1-5; D possibly corresponds to TRBD1 (6 bases). Germline assignment: CDR1 MNHEY and CDR2 SVGAGI. Deletions cut 6 bases from V and 7 bases from J, with 16 bases between. The CDR3 consists of 14 residues. This CDR3 reads CASRPLGGWQPQHF. The CDR3, as DNA: TGTGCCAGCAGACCCTTAGGGGGTTGGCAGCCCCAGCATTTT.

The V call is TRBV29-1, the J call TRBJ1-2; 9 bases fit TRBD1. V shed 6 bases, J shed 8 bases, and the junction held 7 bases outside the gene matches. CDR3 size: 12 residues. Germline V lookup: CDR1 SQVTM, CDR2 ANQGSEA. The CDR3 nucleotides are TGCAGCGTGGCGGACAGGGGACAAGGCTACACCTTC. This translates into CSVADRGQGYTF.

This clone was counted a single time. The chain has TRBV6-1 and TRBJ2-5; a weak D match, TRBD2 (6 bases). The V end lost 6 bases, the J end lost 4 bases, and 12 bases lay between the germline ends. The CDR3 contains 13 residues. CDR1 and CDR2 from the germline V gene are MNHNS and SASEGT. CDR3 bases: TGTGCCAGCAGGGGACTTGTGATAGAGACCCAGTACTTC. Residues: CASRGLVIETQYF.

V gene TRBV6-5 combines with J gene TRBJ2-4; D may be TRBD2 (7 bases). The CDR3 sequence is 14 residues long. Trimming shortened V by 0 bases and J by 7 bases, and 10 bases separated the two germline ends. Germline V lookup: CDR1 MNHEY, CDR2 SVGAGI. The CDR3 DNA reads TGTGCCAGCAGTTACTCGAGGGGGGGGAACATTCAGTACTTC. Translation: CASSYSRGGNIQYF.

This clone was picked up one time. The chain uses TRBV7-8 and TRBJ1-1; a weak D match, TRBD1 (5 bases). Germline loops: CDR1 SGHVS, CDR2 FQNEAQ. V lost 5 bases and J lost 1, with 8 bases in between. The CDR3 contains 13 residues. In DNA, the CDR3 is TGTGCCAGCAGCCCGGGGGGGAACACTGAAGCTTTCTTT. Its protein product is CASSPGGNTEAFF.

V is TRBV25-1 and J is TRBJ2-7, with 10 bases lining up with TRBD1. CDR3 size: 13 residues. Per the germline V gene, CDR1 is MGHDK and CDR2 is SYGVNS. V dropped 6 bases and J dropped 2; count of bases not matched to a gene: 1. The CDR3 loop reads CASRGQGAYEQYF. The CDR3 DNA is TGTGCCAGCAGAGGACAGGGGGCCTACGAGCAGTACTTC.

V is TRBV6-5 and J is TRBJ1-4; a weak D match, TRBD1 (6 bases). This CDR3 has 15 residues. The V end lost 0 bases, the J end lost 8 bases, and 13 bases lay between the germline ends. Germline-derived CDR1 and CDR2 are MNHEY and SVGAGI. CDR3 sequence: CASSYSGRGREKLFF. As DNA, the CDR3 is TGTGCCAGCAGTTACTCTGGCAGGGGACGGGAAAAACTGTTTTTT.

The V gene is TRBV7-2, the J gene TRBJ2-1, with a possible D match to TRBD2 (6 bases). The germline V and J ends were trimmed by 0 bases and 9 bases, with 24 bases remaining between them. Germline V lookup: CDR1 SGHTA, CDR2 FQGNSA. This CDR3 region has 18 residues. CDR3 bases: TGTGCCAGCAGCTTAGCCCCGTCCGTGACTAGAGTTTCCGGTGAGCAGTTCTTC. It is translated as CASSLAPSVTRVSGEQFF.

As regards this clone: An end of the junction differs from the germline gene, which may be a read error. The chain recombines TRBV7-9 with TRBJ1-5; a possible D gene is TRBD1 (6 bases). The CDR3 length is 14 residues. The germline V gene encodes CDR1 SEHNR and CDR2 FQNEAQ (reference sequence). CDR3 sequence: CSSSSAGGNQPQHF. The CDR3 DNA sequence: TGTTCCAGCAGCTCCGCAGGGGGCAATCAGCCCCAGCATTTT.

The chain is built from TRBV7-9 and TRBJ2-7; 8 bases agree with TRBD1. The trim removed 1 base at V and 5 bases at J, leaving 4 bases unmatched. This CDR3 has 14 residues. Germline CDR1 SEHNR, CDR2 FQNEAQ (reference sequence). Here the CDR3 DNA reads TGTGCCAGCAGCTTAGGCCAGGGGGCCAACGAGCAGTACTTC. Translation: CASSLGQGANEQYF.

The rearrangement links TRBV6-5 to TRBJ1-5, with TRBD1 matching over 8 bases. The CDR3 is made up of 15 amino acids. The junction had 8 bases not matched to a gene; V was cut back by 6 bases and J by 4 bases. Germline V lookup: CDR1 MNHEY, CDR2 SVGAGI. The CDR3: CASRPPGQGNQPQHF. CDR3 coding DNA: TGTGCCAGCAGGCCCCCCGGACAGGGAAATCAGCCCCAGCATTTT.

The chain carries TRBV7-8 and TRBJ2-2; 12 bases match TRBD2. V gave up 5 bases and J gave up 6 bases; unmatched junction bases: 10. The CDR3 covers 17 residues. CDR1 SGHVS and CDR2 FQNEAQ come from the germline V gene. In DNA form, the CDR3 reads TGTGCCAGCAGCGCATACTCTAGCGGGGGGGCCTCCGGGGAGCTGTTTTTT. It translates to CASSAYSSGGASGELFF.

Points on this clone: A junction boundary mismatches the germline segment, possibly from a read error. The J gene is TRBJ2-1, the V gene TRBV7-9; weak D call: TRBD1 (5 bases). This CDR3 comprises 15 residues. From germline, CDR1 is SEHNR and CDR2 FQNEAQ (reference sequence). The CDR3 DNA reads as TGTTCCAGCAGCCGACCAGGGCTCCCCTACAATGAGCAGTTCTTC. Amino acid sequence: CSSSRPGLPYNEQFF. Full variable domain (missing parts from reference TRBV7-9 and TRBJ2-1): DTGVSQNPRHKITKRGQNVTFRCDPISEHNRLYWYRQTLGQGPEFLTYFQNEAQLEKSRLLSDRFSAERPKGSFSTLEIQRTEQGDSAMYLCSSSRPGLPYNEQFFGPGTRLTVL.